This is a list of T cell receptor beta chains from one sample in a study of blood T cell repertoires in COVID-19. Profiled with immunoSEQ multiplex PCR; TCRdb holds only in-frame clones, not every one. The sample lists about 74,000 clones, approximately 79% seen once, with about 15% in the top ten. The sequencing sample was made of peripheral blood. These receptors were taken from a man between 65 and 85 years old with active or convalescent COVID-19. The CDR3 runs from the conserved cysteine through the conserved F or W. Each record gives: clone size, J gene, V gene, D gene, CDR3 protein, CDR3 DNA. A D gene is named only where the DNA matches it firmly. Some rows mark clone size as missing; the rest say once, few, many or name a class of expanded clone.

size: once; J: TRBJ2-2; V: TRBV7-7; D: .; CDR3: CASSPHPGTGELFF; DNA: TGTGCCAGCAGCCCCCACCCGGGCACCGGGGAGCTGTTTTTT
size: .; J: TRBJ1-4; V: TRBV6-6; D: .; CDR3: CASSPNPGVAAEKLFF; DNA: TGTGCCAGCAGTCCGAACCCGGGGGTAGCGGCTGAAAAACTGTTTTTT
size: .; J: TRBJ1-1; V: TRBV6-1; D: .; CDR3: CASSELILNTEAFF; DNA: TGTGCCAGCAGTGAATTAATCCTCAACACTGAAGCTTTCTTT
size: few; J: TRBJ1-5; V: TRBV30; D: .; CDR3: CAWSVRRDQPQHF; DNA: TGTGCCTGGAGTGTACGCCGGGATCAGCCCCAGCATTTT
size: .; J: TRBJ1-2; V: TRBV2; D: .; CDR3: CASRPGGSQSGYTF; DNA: TGTGCCAGCAGGCCGGGAGGCTCCCAGTCAGGCTACACCTTC
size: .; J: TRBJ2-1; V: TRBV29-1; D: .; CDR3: CSVDSVARYNEQFF; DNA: TGCAGCGTTGACAGCGTGGCTCGCTACAATGAGCAGTTCTTC
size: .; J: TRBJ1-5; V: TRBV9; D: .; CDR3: CASSVGGRINQPQHF; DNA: TGTGCCAGCAGCGTAGGAGGGCGTATAAATCAGCCCCAGCATTTT
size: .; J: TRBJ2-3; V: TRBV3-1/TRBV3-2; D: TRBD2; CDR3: CASSPLGGGIADTQYF; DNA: TGTGCCAGCAGCCCACTCGGGGGGGGGATCGCAGATACGCAGTATTTT
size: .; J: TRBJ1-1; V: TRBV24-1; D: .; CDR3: CATGGVNTEAFF; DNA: TGTGCCACCGGGGGCGTAAACACTGAAGCTTTCTTT
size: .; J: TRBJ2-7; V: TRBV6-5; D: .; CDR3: CASSMDSTYEQYF; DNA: TGTGCCAGCAGTATGGACAGTACCTACGAGCAGTACTTC
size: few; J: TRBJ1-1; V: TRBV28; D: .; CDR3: CASSLGRGFRSITRREAFF; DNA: TGTGCCAGCAGTTTGGGAAGGGGTTTTCGATCAATTACTCGCAGGGAAGCTTTCTTT
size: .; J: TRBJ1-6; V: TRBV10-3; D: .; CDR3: CAISEEKRSPLHF; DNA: TGTGCCATCAGTGAGGAGAAGAGGTCACCCCTCCACTTT
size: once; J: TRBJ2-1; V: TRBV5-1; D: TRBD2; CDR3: CASSLGYGLAGANEQFF; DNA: TGCGCCAGCAGCTTGGGCTATGGACTAGCGGGGGCCAATGAGCAGTTCTTC
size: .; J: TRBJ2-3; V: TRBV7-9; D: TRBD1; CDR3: CASSPTGTGVPDTQYF; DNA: TGTGCCAGCAGTCCAACCGGGACAGGGGTTCCAGATACGCAGTATTTT
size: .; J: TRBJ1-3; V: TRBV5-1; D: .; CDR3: CASSLQDSSSGNTIYF; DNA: TGCGCCAGCAGCTTACAGGACAGCAGCTCTGGAAACACCATATATTTT
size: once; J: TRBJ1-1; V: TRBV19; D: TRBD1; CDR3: CASSTPRQGLRTEAFF; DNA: TGTGCCAGTAGTACGCCCCGACAGGGATTGAGGACTGAAGCTTTCTTT
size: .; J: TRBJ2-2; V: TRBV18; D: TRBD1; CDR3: CASRVPGQGPGTGELFF; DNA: TGTGCCAGCCGAGTCCCGGGACAGGGGCCGGGCACCGGGGAGCTGTTTTTT
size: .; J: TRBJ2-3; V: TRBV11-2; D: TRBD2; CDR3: CASSPRTSGAKDTQYF; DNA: TGTGCCAGCAGCCCCAGGACTAGCGGGGCGAAAGATACGCAGTATTTT
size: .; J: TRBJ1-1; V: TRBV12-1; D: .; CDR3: CASSFGVPNTEAFF; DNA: TGTGCCAGCAGCTTCGGTGTCCCCAACACTGAAGCTTTCTTT
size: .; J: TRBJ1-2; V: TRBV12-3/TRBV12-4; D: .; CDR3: CASSLLRGWGYTF; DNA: TGTGCCAGCAGTTTATTAAGGGGCTGGGGCTACACCTTC
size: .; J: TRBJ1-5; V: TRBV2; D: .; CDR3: CASSARQDGQPQHF; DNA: TGTGCCAGCAGCGCTAGACAGGACGGTCAGCCCCAGCATTTT
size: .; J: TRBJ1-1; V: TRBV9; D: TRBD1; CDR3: CASSVDPQGIRSAFF; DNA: TGTGCCAGCAGCGTTGATCCACAGGGGATCCGATCAGCTTTCTTT
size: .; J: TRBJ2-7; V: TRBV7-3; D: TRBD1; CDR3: CASSLETGLAVGATYEQYF; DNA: TGTGCCAGCAGCTTAGAGACAGGGTTGGCTGTAGGAGCAACCTACGAGCAGTACTTC
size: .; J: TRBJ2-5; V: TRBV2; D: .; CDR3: CASSGGPIHQETQYF; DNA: TGTGCCAGCAGCGGAGGACCGATCCACCAAGAGACCCAGTACTTC
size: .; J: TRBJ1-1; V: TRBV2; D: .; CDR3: CASTQGRGTEAFF; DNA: TGTGCCAGCACCCAGGGGCGGGGGACTGAAGCTTTCTTT
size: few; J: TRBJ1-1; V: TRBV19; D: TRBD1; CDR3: CAARTGGNTEAFF; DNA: TGTGCCGCCCGGACAGGGGGCAACACTGAAGCTTTCTTT
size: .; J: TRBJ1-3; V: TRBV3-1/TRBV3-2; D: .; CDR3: CASSARGGNTIYF; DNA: TGTGCCAGCAGCGCCCGGGGTGGAAACACCATATATTTT
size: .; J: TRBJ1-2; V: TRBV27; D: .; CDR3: CASRSNRDGYTF; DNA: TGTGCCAGCAGATCAAACAGGGATGGCTACACCTTC
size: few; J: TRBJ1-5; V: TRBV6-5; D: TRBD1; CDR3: CASTGGQPQHF; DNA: TGTGCCAGCACAGGGGGTCAGCCCCAGCATTTT
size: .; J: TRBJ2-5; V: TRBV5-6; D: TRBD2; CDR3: CASSFLGLAGEETQYF; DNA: TGTGCCAGCAGCTTCCTGGGACTAGCGGGGGAAGAGACCCAGTACTTC
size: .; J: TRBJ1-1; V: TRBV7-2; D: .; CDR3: CASSSPLGVTEAFF; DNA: TGTGCCAGCAGCTCTCCTCTCGGGGTGACTGAAGCTTTCTTT
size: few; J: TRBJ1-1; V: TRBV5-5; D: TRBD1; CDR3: CASSRGTEDEAFF; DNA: TGTGCCAGCAGCCGAGGGACAGAGGATGAAGCTTTCTTT
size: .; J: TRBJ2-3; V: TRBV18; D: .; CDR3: CASSDLLDTQYF; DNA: TGTGCCAGCTCAGACTTATTGGATACGCAGTATTTT
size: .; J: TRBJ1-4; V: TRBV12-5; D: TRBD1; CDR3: CASGQPGQVEKLFF; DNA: TGTGCTAGTGGCCAACCGGGACAGGTTGAAAAACTGTTTTTT
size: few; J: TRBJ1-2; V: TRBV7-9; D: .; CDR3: CASSRIAGTPYGYTF; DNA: TGTGCCAGCAGCCGCATTGCCGGGACACCCTATGGCTACACCTTC
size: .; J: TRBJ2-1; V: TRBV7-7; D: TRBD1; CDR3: CASSLGQGAYNEQFF; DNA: TGTGCCAGCTCCTTGGGGCAGGGGGCTTACAATGAGCAGTTCTTC
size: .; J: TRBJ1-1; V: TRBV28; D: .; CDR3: CASSLGGSGVSNTEAFF; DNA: TGTGCCAGCAGTTTAGGAGGCAGTGGGGTGTCGAACACTGAAGCTTTCTTT
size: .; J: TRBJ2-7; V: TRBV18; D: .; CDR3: CASSPTSPGGEQYF; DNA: TGTGCCAGCTCACCTACATCCCCCGGGGGCGAGCAGTACTTC
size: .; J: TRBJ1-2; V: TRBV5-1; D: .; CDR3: CASGDLNYGYTF; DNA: TGCGCCAGCGGAGACTTGAACTATGGCTACACCTTC
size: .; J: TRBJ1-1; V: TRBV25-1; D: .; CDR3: CASSESTNRPEAFF; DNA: TGTGCCAGCAGTGAGAGCACCAACAGGCCTGAAGCTTTCTTT